Reported below is one T cell receptor beta chain. There is no known antigen for this receptor. Per-base quality was not reported, and no clone a single base away is much larger than it. Library prep was done by the immunoSEQ multiplex PCR assay. TCRdb limited this immuneACCESS table to in-frame rearrangements with V and J called. A share of clones is missing; checked studies link under half to unresolved V genes, and the rest is unexplained. This sample gives around 80,000 clones in total; about 90% of them show up just once. In total, the top ten clones hold about 3% of the sample. This sample is drawn from a study of T cell changes during pregnancy in multiple sclerosis (dated by TCRdb to between 2018 and 2021). The study in broad terms: The study examined how the T cell repertoire changed over the course of pregnancy in women with multiple sclerosis.

From the cysteine through the phenylalanine, the CDR3 covers 15 amino acids. The entry retains the CDR3 DNA only, 45 bases that are in frame from base 1. CDR1 and CDR2 are drawn from the germline V gene: SGHTA, FQGNSA. V is cut back by 1 base and J by 7 bases, with 5 bases in the junction unmatched. The chain is assembled from TRBV7-2 and TRBJ2-1, with 9 junctional bases fitting TRBD2. Sequencing used peripheral blood, obtained before pregnancy. The origin of this receptor is a female donor with multiple sclerosis, enrolled in a pregnancy study. The DNA is as follows: TGTGCCAGCAGCTTAGATGGCGGGAGGGGTAATGAGCAGTTCTTC. Its amino acids are CASSLDGGRGNEQFF.